The 14 T cell receptor beta chains presented below share a single source sample, sequenced in a study of T cell responses to AZD1222 COVID-19 vaccine. Repertoires were generated with immunoSEQ multiplex PCR, while TCRdb's copy carries only in-frame clones and drops some. The sample contains 100,000 to 150,000 clones, 87% of which appear only once. Material: peripheral blood, obtained on day 0 of AZD1222 vaccination. These receptors originate from an adult in good health.

This clone was seen a few times. The chain combines TRBV11-2 with TRBJ2-7; D call uncertain. Germline V gene sequence: CDR1 SGHAT, CDR2 FQNNGV. V was trimmed by 4 bases and J by 2 bases, leaving 12 bases between them. This CDR3 contains 14 residues. CDR3 sequence: CASSSLYSPYEQYF. The CDR3 DNA is TGTGCCAGCAGCTCACTCTATAGCCCCTACGAGCAGTACTTC.

The chain links TRBV3-1 (or the pseudogene TRBV3-2) to TRBJ1-5, with 8 bases that match TRBD1. V lost 1 base to trimming and J lost 2 bases; unmatched junction nucleotides: 1. Germline lookup yields CDR1 LGHDT and CDR2 YNNKEL (reference sequence). This CDR3 is 15 amino acids long. In DNA, the CDR3 is TGTGCCAGCAGCCAAGGCAGGGGGCGCAATCAGCCCCAGCATTTT. Protein sequence: CASSQGRGRNQPQHF.

The CDR3 sequence: CASSLGRGSYEQYF. The DNA for the CDR3 is TGTGCCAGCAGCCTCGGCAGGGGGTCCTACGAGCAGTACTTC. The V and J genes are TRBV7-8 and TRBJ2-7, with TRBD1 identical over 7 bases. The CDR3 sequence is 14 residues long. V lost 5 bases to trimming and J lost 1 base; unmatched junction nucleotides: 5. Germline assignment: CDR1 SGHVS and CDR2 FQNEAQ.

The V call is TRBV9, the J call TRBJ1-3; no firm D call. V gave up 0 bases and J gave up 4 bases, with 11 bases separating them. The CDR3 has 15 amino acids. Germline CDR1 and CDR2: SGDLS and YYNGEE. DNA for the CDR3: TGTGCCAGCAGCGTAGCGGCAGTTGGGGGAAACACCATATATTTT. Protein product: CASSVAAVGGNTIYF. Together with reference TRBV9 and TRBJ1-3, the CDR3 gives the full variable domain: DSGVTQTPKHLITATGQRVTLRCSPRSGDLSVYWYQQSLDQGLQFLIQYYNGEERAKGNILERFSAQQFPDLHSELNLSSLELGDSALYFCASSVAAVGGNTIYFGEGSWLTVV.

The genes are TRBV5-6 and TRBJ1-4; D is unresolved. Trimming left V 4 bases short and J 5 bases short, with 12 bases between. Germline V gene data show CDR1 as SGHDT and CDR2 as YYEEEE. CDR3 size: 14 residues. The CDR3 region is CASSTTDYNEKLFF. The DNA of the CDR3 is TGTGCCAGCAGCACTACAGATTACAATGAAAAACTGTTTTTT.

This rearrangement joins TRBV6-5 to TRBJ1-2; 8 bases agree with TRBD1. The length of the CDR3 is 13 residues. After removal of 6 bases from V and 9 bases from J, the junction contained 9 bases not matched to a gene. Germline CDR1 and CDR2: MNHEY and SVGAGI. Here the CDR3 reads CASSASGGARYTF. As DNA, the CDR3 is TGTGCCAGCAGCGCCTCAGGGGGCGCCCGCTACACCTTC.

This sequence joins TRBV5-4 and TRBJ2-7; D unresolved. V was shortened by 0 bases and J by 2 bases, with 9 bases between the two germline ends. The length of the CDR3 is 14 residues. Germline loops: CDR1 SGHNT, CDR2 YYREEE (reference sequence). CDR3: CASSLASGTYEQYF. CDR3 in DNA: TGTGCCAGCAGCTTGGCTTCCGGAACCTACGAGCAGTACTTC.

The V gene is TRBV9, the J gene TRBJ2-5; TRBD1 matches 8 bases. The CDR3 sequence is 15 residues long. V shed 0 bases, J shed 5 bases, and the junction held 6 bases outside the gene matches. Germline CDR1 is SGDLS and CDR2 is YYNGEE. The CDR3 DNA follows: TGTGCCAGCAGCGTAGCCAGGGGGCGCGGGGAGACCCAGTACTTC. It encodes CASSVARGRGETQYF.

This chain connects TRBV28 to TRBJ2-2; 7 bases match TRBD2. Germline V gene data show CDR1 as MDHEN and CDR2 as SYDVKM. The CDR3 covers 15 residues. Unmatched junction bases numbered 4, after V lost 4 bases and J lost 2 bases. The CDR3 is CASSSGLTNTGELFF. The CDR3 DNA reads TGTGCCAGCAGTTCGGGACTAACTAACACCGGGGAGCTGTTTTTT. Looking up the rest from reference TRBV28 and TRBJ2-2 gives the full variable domain: DVKVTQSSRYLVKRTGEKVFLECVQDMDHENMFWYRQDPGLGLRLIYFSYDVKMKEKGDIPEGYSVSREKKERFSLILESASTNQTSMYLCASSSGLTNTGELFFGEGSRLTVL.

V usage is TRBV11-1 and J usage is TRBJ1-2, with 7 bases aligning to TRBD1. The CDR3 contains 14 residues. With V trimmed by 5 bases and J by 7 bases, 10 bases remained unmatched. Per the germline V gene, CDR1 is SGHAT and CDR2 is FQDESV (reference sequence). CDR3 sequence reads: CASSGGTVKGGYTF. Written as DNA, the CDR3 is TGTGCCAGCAGCGGAGGGACAGTGAAGGGTGGCTACACCTTC.

The chain uses TRBV10-2 and TRBJ1-6; 8 bases map to TRBD1. V shed 5 bases and J 7 bases; nucleotides not matched to a gene: 7. The germline CDR1 and CDR2 sequences are WSHSY and SAAADI. There are 15 residues in the CDR3. In DNA form, the CDR3 reads TGCGCCAGCAGTTTGGACAGGGCCCTAAATTCACCCCTCCACTTT. It yields the protein CASSLDRALNSPLHF.

The V call is TRBV18, the J call TRBJ2-3; 9 bases agree with TRBD1. V was clipped by 5 bases and J by 0 bases; unmatched bases: 6. Germline CDR1 and CDR2: KGHSH and LQKENI. This CDR3 comprises 16 residues. CDR3 sequence reads: CASSAPQGASTDTQYF. CDR3 in DNA: TGTGCCAGCTCAGCCCCACAGGGGGCAAGCACAGATACGCAGTATTTT.

V usage is TRBV7-6 and J usage is TRBJ1-4, with a weak D call TRBD1 (6 bases). Germline V gene data show CDR1 as SGHVS and CDR2 as FNYEAQ. V lost 5 bases, J lost 4 bases, and 11 bases lay in between. The CDR3 is made up of 14 amino acids. The CDR3 DNA is TGTGCCAGCAGCAGTCAGGACAGTAATGAAAAACTGTTTTTT. It specifies CASSSQDSNEKLFF.

The rearrangement joins TRBV6-2 or TRBV6-3 to TRBJ2-1; D remains ambiguous. The germline V and J ends were trimmed by 2 bases and 8 bases, with 4 bases remaining between them. The CDR3 runs 11 residues. Germline V lookup: CDR1 MNHEY, CDR2 SVGEGT. CDR3 residues: CASSYLDEQFF. CDR3 in DNA: TGTGCCAGCAGTTACCTAGATGAGCAGTTCTTC.